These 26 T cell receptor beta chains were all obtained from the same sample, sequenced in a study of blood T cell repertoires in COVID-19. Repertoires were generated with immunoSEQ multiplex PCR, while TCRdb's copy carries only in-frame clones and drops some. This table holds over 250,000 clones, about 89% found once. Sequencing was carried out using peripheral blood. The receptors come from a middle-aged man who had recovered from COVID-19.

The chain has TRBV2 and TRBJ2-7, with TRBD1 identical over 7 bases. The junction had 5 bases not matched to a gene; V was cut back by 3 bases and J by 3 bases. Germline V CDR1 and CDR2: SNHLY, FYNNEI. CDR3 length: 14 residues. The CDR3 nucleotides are TGTGCCAGCAGTGAGAGGACAGGAAGCTACGAGCAGTACTTC. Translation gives CASSERTGSYEQYF.

CDR3 sequence (DNA): TGTGCCAGCTCACCACCCCCTAGCGCCGCTGGGCTCTACGAGCAGTACTTC. Protein sequence: CASSPPPSAAGLYEQYF. This sequence joins TRBV18 and TRBJ2-7; weak D call: TRBD2 (6 bases). Trimming took off 0 bases at V and 3 bases at J, with 18 bases between the two ends. Germline assignment: CDR1 KGHSH and CDR2 LQKENI. This CDR3 has 17 amino acids.

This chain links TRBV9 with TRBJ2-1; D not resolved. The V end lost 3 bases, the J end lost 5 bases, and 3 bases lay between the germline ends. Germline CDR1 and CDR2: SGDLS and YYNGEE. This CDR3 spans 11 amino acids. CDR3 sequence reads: CASSADNEQFF. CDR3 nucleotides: TGTGCCAGCAGCGCGGACAATGAGCAGTTCTTC. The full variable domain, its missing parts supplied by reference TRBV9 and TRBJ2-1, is DSGVTQTPKHLITATGQRVTLRCSPRSGDLSVYWYQQSLDQGLQFLIQYYNGEERAKGNILERFSAQQFPDLHSELNLSSLELGDSALYFCASSADNEQFFGPGTRLTVL.

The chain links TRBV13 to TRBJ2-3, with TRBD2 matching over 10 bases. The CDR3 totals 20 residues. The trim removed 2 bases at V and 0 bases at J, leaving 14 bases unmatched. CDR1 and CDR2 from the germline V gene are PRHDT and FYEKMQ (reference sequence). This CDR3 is CASSLPPRLAGALSTDTQYF. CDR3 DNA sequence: TGTGCCAGCAGCTTACCCCCCCGGCTAGCGGGGGCCCTTAGCACAGATACGCAGTATTTT.

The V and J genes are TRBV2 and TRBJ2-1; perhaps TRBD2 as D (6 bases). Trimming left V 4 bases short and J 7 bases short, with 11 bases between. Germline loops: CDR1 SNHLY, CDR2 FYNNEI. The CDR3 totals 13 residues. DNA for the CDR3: TGTGCCAGCAGTGGGAGAGGGAGGAATGAGCAGTTCTTC. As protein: CASSGRGRNEQFF. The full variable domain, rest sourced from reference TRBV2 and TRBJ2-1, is EPEVTQTPSHQVTQMGQEVILRCVPISNHLYFYWYRQILGQKVEFLVSFYNNEISEKSEIFDDQFSVERPDGSNFTLKIRSTKLEDSAMYFCASSGRGRNEQFFGPGTRLTVL.

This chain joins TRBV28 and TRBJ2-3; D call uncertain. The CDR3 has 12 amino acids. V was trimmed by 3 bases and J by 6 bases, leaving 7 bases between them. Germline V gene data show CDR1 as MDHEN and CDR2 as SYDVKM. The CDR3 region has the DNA TGTGCCAGCAGTTTGGCCTCGGATACGCAGTATTTT. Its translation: CASSLASDTQYF.

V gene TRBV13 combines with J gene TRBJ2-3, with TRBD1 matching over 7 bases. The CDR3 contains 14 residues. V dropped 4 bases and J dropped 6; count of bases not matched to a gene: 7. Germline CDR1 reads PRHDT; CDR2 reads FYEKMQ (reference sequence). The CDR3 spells CASSSGTVSDTQYF. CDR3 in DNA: TGTGCCAGCAGCTCCGGGACAGTCAGCGATACGCAGTATTTT.

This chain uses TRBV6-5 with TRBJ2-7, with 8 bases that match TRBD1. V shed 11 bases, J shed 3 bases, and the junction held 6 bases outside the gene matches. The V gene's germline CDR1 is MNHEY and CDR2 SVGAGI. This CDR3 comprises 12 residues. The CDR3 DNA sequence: TGTGCCGTAGGGACAGGCCGCTACGAGCAGTACTTC. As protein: CAVGTGRYEQYF.

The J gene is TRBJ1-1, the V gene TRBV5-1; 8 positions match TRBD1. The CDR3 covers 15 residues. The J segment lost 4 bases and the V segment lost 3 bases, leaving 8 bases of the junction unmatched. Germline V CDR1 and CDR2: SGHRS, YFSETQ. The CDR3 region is CASSSTNTGGTEAFF. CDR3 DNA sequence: TGCGCCAGCAGCTCAACAAACACAGGGGGCACTGAAGCTTTCTTT.

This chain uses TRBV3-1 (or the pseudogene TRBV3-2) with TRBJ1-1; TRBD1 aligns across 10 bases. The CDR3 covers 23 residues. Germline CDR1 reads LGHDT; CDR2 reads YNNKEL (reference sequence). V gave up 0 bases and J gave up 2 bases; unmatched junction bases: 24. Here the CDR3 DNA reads TGTGCCAGCAGCCAAGATGAGGGACAGGGGCCAACTCTTCTTTTTGGTGGAAACACTGAAGCTTTCTTT. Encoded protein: CASSQDEGQGPTLLFGGNTEAFF.

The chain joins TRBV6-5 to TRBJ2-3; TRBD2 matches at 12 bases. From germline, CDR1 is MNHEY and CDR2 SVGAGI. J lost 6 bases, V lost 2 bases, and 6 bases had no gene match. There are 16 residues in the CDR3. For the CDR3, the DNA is TGTGCCAGCAGTTACCTAGCGGGGGGGGACAGGGATACGCAGTATTTT. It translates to CASSYLAGGDRDTQYF.

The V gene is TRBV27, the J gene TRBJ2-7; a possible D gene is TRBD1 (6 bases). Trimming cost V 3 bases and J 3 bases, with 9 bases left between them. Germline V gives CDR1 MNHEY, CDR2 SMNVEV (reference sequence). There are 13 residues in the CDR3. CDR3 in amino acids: CASSFQGHYEQYF. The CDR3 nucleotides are TGTGCCAGCAGTTTCCAGGGGCACTACGAGCAGTACTTC.

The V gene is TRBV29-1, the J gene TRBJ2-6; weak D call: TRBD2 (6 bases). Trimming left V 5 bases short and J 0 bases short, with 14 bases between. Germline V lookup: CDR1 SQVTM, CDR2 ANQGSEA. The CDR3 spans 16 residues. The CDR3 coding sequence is TGCAGCGTTTTGGTTCTGGGGGGCTCTGGGGCCAACGTCCTGACTTTC. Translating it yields CSVLVLGGSGANVLTF.

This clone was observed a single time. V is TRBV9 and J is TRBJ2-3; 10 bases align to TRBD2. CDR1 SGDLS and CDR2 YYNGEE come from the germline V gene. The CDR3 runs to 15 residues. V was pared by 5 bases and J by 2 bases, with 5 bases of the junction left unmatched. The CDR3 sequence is CASSVTSGDTDTQYF. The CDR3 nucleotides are TGTGCCAGCAGTGTCACTAGCGGGGACACAGATACGCAGTATTTT.

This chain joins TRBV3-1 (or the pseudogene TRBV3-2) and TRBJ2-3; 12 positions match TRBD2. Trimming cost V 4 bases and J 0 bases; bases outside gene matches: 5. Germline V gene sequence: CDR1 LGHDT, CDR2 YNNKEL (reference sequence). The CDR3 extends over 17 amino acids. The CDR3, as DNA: TGTGCCAGCAGCCTTTTCGGGACTAGCGGGAGCACAGATACGCAGTATTTT. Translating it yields CASSLFGTSGSTDTQYF.

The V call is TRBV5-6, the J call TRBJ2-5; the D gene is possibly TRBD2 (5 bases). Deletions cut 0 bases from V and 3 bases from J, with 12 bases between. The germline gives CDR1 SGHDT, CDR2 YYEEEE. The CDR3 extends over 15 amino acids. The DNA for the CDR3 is TGTGCCAGCAGCTTGGAGATAGCGAGGGAAGAGACCCAGTACTTC. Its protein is CASSLEIAREETQYF. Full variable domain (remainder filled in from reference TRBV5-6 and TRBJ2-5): DAGVTQSPTHLIKTRGQQVTLRCSPKSGHDTVSWYQQALGQGPQFIFQYYEEEERQRGNFPDRFSGHQFPNYSSELNVNALLLGDSALYLCASSLEIAREETQYFGPGTRLLVL.

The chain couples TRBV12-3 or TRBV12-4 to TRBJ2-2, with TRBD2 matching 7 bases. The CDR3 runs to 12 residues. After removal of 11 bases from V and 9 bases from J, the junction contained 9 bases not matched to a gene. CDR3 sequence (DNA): TGTGCCGGAGGGAGGGGCCGCCGGGAGCTGTTTTTT. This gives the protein CAGGRGRRELFF.

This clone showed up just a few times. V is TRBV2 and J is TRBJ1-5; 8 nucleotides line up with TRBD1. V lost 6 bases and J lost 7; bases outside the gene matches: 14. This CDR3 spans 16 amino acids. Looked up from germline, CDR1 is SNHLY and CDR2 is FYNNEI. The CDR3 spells CASSPHVTRGRQPQHF. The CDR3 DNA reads TGTGCCAGCAGCCCTCATGTAACCAGGGGGCGGCAGCCCCAGCATTTT.

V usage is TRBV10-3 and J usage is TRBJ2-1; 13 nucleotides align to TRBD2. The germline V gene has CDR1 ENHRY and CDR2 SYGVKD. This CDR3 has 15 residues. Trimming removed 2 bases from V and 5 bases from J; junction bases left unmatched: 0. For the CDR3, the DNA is TGTGCCATCAGTGAGACTAGCGGGAGGGACAATGAGCAGTTCTTC. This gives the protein CAISETSGRDNEQFF.

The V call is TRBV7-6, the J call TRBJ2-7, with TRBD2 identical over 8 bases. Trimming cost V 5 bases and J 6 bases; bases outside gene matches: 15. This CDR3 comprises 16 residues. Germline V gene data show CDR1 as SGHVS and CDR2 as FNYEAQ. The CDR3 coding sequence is TGTGCCAGCAGCGTAAGGTGGGGACTAGACTTTCCCGAGCAGTACTTC. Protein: CASSVRWGLDFPEQYF.

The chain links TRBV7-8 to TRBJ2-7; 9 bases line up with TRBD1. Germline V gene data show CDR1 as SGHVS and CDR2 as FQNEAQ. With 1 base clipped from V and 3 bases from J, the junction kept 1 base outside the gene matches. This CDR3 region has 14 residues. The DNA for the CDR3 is TGTGCCAGCAGCTTAGAGGACAGGGGCTACGAGCAGTACTTC. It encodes CASSLEDRGYEQYF.

The chain's CDR3 is CASSNREGPFEQYF. Here the CDR3 DNA reads TGTGCCAGCAGCAATCGGGAGGGCCCCTTCGAGCAGTACTTC. The chain couples TRBV6-5 to TRBJ2-7; 8 nucleotides line up with TRBD2. Germline V gene lookup returns CDR1 MNHEY and CDR2 SVGAGI. The CDR3 has 14 residues. V shed 6 bases, J shed 6 bases, and the junction held 10 bases outside the gene matches.

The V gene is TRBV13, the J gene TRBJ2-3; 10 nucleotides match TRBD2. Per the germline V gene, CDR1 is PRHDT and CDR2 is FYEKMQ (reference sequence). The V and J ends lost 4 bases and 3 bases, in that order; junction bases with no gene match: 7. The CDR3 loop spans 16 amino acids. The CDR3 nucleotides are TGTGCCAGCAGCTCGTTAGCGGGGGGAGAGACAGATACGCAGTATTTT. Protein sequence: CASSSLAGGETDTQYF.

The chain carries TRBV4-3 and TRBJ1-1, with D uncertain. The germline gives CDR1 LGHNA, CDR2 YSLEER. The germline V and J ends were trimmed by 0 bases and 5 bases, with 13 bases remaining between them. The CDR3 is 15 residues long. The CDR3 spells CASSQDDGFGTEAFF. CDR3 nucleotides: TGCGCCAGCAGCCAAGATGACGGGTTCGGTACTGAAGCTTTCTTT.

The CDR3 reads CASSLTSGGRNEQFF. For the CDR3, the DNA is TGCGCCAGCAGCTTGACTAGCGGGGGGAGGAATGAGCAGTTCTTC. This chain joins TRBV5-1 and TRBJ2-1; 12 nucleotides line up with TRBD2. Trimming took 1 base from V and 7 from J; bases not matched to a gene: 3. Germline lookup yields CDR1 SGHRS and CDR2 YFSETQ. The CDR3 loop spans 15 amino acids.

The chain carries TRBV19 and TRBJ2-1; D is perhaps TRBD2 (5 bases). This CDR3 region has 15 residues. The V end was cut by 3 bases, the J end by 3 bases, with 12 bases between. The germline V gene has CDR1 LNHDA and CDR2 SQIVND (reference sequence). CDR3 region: CASSMTSGDYNEQFF. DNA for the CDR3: TGTGCCAGTAGTATGACCAGCGGAGACTACAATGAGCAGTTCTTC.